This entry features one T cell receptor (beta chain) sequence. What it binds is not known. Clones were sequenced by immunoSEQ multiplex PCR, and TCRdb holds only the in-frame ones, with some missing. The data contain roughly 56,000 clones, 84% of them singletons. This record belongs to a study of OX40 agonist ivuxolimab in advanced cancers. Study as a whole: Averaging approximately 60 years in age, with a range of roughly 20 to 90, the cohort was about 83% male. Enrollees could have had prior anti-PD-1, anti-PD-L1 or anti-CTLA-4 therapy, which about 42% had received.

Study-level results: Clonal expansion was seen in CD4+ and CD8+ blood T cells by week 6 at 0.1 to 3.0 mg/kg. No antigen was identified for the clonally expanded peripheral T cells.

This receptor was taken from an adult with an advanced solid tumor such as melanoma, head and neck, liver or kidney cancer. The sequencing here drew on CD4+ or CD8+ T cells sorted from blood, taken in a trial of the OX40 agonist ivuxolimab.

The CDR3 reads CASRSGGLAGATSTDTQYF. The CDR3 coding sequence is TGTGCCAGCAGGTCAGGTGGGCTAGCGGGAGCGACAAGCACAGATACGCAGTATTTT. The chain recombines TRBV7-3 with TRBJ2-3, with TRBD2 matching over 10 bases. V shed 6 bases, J shed 0 bases, and the junction held 15 bases outside the gene matches. Germline CDR1 reads SGHTA; CDR2 reads FQGTGA. This CDR3 contains 19 residues. Supplemented by reference TRBV7-3 and TRBJ2-3, the full variable domain reads GAGVSQTPSNKVTEKGKYVELRCDPISGHTALYWYRQSLGQGPEFLIYFQGTGAADDSGLPNDRFFAVRPEGSVSTLKIQRTERGDSAVYLCASRSGGLAGATSTDTQYFGPGTRLTVL.